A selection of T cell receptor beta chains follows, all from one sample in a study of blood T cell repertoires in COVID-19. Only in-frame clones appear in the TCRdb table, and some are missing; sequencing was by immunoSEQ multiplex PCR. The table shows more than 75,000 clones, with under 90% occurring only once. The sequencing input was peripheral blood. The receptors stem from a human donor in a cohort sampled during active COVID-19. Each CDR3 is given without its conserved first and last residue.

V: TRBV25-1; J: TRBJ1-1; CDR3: ASSEDQGFGTEAF
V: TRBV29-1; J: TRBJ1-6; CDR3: SVGVSYNSPLH
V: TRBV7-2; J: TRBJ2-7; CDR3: ASSKGQGASYEQY
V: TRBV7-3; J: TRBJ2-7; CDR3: ASSLTRSDEQY
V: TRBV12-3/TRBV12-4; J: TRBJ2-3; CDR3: ASTLGGNKY
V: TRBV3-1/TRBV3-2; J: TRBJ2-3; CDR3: ASSHGLDTDTQY
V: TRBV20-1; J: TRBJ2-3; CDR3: SAHIADTQY
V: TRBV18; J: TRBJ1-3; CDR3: ASSPRERLSGNTIY
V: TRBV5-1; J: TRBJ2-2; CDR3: ASSRGTGELF
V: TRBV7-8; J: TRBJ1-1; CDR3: ASSPLGDSDKAF
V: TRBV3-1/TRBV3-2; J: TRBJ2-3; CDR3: ASSGRAGTSGYSTDTQY
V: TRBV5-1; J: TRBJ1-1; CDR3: ASSLGGIDTEAF
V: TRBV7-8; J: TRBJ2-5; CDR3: ASSLAFRRAGGPQETQY
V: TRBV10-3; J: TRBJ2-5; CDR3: AISDRTSGIVETQY
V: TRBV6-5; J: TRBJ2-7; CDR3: ASTPWTSGSYEQY
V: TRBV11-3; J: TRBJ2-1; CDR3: ASSPGTGLNEQF
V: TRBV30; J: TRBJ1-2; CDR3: AWNSDLRYGYT
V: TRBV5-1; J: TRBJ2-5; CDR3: ASSSSGGSQETQY
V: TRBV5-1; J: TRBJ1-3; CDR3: ASSPTLLSSGNTIY
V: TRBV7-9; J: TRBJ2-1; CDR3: ASSFGTISYNEQF